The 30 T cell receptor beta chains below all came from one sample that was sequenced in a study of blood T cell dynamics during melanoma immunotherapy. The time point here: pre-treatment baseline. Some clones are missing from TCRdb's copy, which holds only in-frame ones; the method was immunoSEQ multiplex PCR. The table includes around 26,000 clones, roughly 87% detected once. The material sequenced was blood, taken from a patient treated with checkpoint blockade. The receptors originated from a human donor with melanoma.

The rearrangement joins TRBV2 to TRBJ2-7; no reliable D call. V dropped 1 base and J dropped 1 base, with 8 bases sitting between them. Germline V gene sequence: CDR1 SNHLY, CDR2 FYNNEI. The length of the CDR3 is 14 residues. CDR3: CASSEDRSSYEQYF. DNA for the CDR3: TGTGCCAGCAGTGAAGATAGGTCTTCCTACGAGCAGTACTTC.

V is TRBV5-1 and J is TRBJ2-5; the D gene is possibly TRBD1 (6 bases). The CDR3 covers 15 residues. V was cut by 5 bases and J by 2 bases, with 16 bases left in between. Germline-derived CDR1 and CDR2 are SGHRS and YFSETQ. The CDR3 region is CASSSTGFRQETQYF. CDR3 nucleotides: TGCGCCAGCAGTTCAACAGGGTTCCGTCAAGAGACCCAGTACTTC.

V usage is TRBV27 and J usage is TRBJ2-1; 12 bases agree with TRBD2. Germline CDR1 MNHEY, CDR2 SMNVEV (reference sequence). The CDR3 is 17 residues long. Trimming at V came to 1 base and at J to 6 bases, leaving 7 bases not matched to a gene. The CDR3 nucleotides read TGTGCCAGCAGTTTATTTCCTAGCGGGAGGGCCGGCAATGAGCAGTTCTTC. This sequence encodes CASSLFPSGRAGNEQFF.

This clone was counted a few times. CDR3 amino acids: CASSPLGLASSYEQYF. In DNA, the CDR3 is TGTGCCAGCTCACCCTTGGGACTAGCGTCCAGCTACGAGCAGTACTTC. This rearrangement joins TRBV18 to TRBJ2-7; 10 nucleotides line up with TRBD2. The length of the CDR3 is 16 residues. Germline V gene sequence: CDR1 KGHSH, CDR2 LQKENI. Unmatched junction bases numbered 8, after V lost 3 bases and J lost 3 bases.

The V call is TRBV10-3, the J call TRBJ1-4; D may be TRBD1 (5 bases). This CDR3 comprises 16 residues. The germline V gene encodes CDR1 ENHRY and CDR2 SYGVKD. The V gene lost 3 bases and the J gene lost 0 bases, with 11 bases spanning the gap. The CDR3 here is CAISDGVGATNEKLFF. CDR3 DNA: TGTGCCATCAGTGACGGAGTGGGGGCAACTAATGAAAAACTGTTTTTT.

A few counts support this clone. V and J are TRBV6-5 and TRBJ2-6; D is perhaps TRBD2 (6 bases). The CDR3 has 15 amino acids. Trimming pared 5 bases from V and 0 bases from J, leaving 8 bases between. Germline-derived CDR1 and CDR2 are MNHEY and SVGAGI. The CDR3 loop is CASSRGISGANVLTF. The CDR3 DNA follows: TGTGCCAGCAGTCGGGGGATCTCTGGGGCCAACGTCCTGACTTTC.

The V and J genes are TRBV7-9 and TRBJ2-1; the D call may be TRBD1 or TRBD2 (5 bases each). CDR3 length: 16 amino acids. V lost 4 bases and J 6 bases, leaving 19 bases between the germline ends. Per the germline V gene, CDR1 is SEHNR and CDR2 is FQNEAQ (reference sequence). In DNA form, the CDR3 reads TGTGCCAGCAGCTCCCTGGGTGGCGGTGGGGGCAATGAGCAGTTCTTC. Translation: CASSSLGGGGGNEQFF.

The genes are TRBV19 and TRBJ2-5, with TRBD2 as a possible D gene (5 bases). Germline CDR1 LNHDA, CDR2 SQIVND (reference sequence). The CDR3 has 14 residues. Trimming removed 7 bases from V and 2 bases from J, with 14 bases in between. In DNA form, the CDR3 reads TGTGCCAGTATTGTCAACACTAGTCAAGAGACCCAGTACTTC. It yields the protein CASIVNTSQETQYF.

This CDR3 is CASRPGLIRETQYF. CDR3 nucleotide sequence: TGTGCCAGTAGGCCCGGACTAATAAGAGAGACCCAGTACTTC. The chain carries TRBV9 and TRBJ2-5; D may be TRBD2 (6 bases). There are 14 residues in the CDR3. Trimming removed 8 bases from V and 4 bases from J, with 18 bases in between. CDR1 is SGDLS, CDR2 YYNGEE, per germline. The variable domain in full, with the rest retrieved from reference TRBV9 and TRBJ2-5, is DSGVTQTPKHLITATGQRVTLRCSPRSGDLSVYWYQQSLDQGLQFLIQYYNGEERAKGNILERFSAQQFPDLHSELNLSSLELGDSALYFCASRPGLIRETQYFGPGTRLLVL.

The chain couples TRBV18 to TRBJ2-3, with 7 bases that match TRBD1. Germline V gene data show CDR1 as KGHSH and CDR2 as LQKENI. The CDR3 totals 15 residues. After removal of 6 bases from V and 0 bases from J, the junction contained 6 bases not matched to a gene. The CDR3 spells CASSRDSSSTDTQYF. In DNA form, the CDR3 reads TGTGCCAGCTCTCGGGACAGCTCTAGCACAGATACGCAGTATTTT.

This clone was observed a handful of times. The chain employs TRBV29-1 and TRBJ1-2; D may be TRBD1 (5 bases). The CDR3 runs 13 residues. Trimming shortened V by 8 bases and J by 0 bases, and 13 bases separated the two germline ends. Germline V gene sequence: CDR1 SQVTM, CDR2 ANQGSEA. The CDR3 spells CSSMTVTNYGYTF. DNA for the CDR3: TGCAGCTCGATGACAGTCACTAACTATGGCTACACCTTC.

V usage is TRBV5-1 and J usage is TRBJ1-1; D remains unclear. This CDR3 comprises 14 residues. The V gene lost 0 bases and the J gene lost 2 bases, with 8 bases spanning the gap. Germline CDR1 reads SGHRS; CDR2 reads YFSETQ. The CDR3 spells CASSLAVGNTEAFF. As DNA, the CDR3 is TGCGCCAGCAGCTTGGCCGTAGGCAACACTGAAGCTTTCTTT.

CDR3 region: CASSFLAGSTDTQYF. For the CDR3, the DNA is TGTGCCAGCAGTTTTCTAGCGGGAAGCACAGATACGCAGTATTTT. V and J are TRBV6-6 and TRBJ2-3, with 9 bases matching TRBD2. The ends lost 4 bases at V and 0 bases at J; junction bases unmatched: 2. The CDR3 consists of 15 residues. Germline CDR1 is MNHNY and CDR2 is SVGAGI (reference sequence).

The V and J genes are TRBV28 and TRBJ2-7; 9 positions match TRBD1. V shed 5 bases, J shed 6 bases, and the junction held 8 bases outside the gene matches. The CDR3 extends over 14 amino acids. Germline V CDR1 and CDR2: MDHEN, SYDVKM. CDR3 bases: TGTGCCAGCAGTCGGTGGGGACAGGGAGGCGAGCAGTACTTC. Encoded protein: CASSRWGQGGEQYF.

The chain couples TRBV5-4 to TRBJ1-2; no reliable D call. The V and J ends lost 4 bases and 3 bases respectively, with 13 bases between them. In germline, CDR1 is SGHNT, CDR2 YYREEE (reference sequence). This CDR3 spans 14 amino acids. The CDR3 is CASSANSQDYGYTF. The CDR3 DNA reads TGTGCCAGCAGCGCCAACAGCCAGGACTATGGCTACACCTTC.

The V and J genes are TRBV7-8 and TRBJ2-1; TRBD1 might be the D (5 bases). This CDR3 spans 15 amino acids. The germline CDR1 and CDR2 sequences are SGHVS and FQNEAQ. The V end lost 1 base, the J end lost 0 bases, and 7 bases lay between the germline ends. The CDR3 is CASSLVQGSYNEQFF. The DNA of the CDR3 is TGTGCCAGCAGCTTAGTCCAGGGCTCCTACAATGAGCAGTTCTTC.

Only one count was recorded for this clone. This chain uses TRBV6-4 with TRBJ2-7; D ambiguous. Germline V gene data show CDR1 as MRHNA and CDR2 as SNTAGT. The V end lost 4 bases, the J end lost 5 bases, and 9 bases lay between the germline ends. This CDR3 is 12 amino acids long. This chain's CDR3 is CASSGAVNEQYF. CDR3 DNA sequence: TGTGCCAGCAGTGGGGCCGTGAACGAGCAGTACTTC.

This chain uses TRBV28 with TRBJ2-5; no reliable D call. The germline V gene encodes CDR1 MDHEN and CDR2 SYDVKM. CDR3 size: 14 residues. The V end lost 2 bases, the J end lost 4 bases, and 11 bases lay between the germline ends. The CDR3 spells CASSLAGFGETQYF. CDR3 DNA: TGTGCCAGCAGTTTAGCTGGGTTTGGAGAGACCCAGTACTTC.

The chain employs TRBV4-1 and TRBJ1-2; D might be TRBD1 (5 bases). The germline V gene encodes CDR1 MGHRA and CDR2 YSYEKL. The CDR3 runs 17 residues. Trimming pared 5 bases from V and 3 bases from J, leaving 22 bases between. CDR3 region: CASSGGTGTGNYYGYTF. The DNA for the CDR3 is TGCGCCAGCAGCGGAGGGACTGGGACGGGGAATTACTATGGCTACACCTTC.

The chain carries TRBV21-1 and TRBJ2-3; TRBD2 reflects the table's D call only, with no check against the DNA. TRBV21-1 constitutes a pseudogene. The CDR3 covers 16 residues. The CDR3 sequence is CASRNIREVSTDTQYF. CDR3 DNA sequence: TGTGCCAGTCGTAATATCCGGGAGGTTAGCACAGATACGCAGTATTTT.

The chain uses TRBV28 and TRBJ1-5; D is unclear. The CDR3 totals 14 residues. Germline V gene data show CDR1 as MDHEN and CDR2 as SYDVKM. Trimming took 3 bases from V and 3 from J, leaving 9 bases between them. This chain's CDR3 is CASSFGGSNQPQHF. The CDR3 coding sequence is TGTGCCAGCAGTTTCGGCGGTTCCAATCAGCCCCAGCATTTT.

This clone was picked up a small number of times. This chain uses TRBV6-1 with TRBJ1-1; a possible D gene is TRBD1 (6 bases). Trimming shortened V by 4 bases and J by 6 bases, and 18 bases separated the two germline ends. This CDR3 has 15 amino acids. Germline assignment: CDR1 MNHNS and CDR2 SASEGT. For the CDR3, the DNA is TGTGCCAGCAGTGCGCCCACAGGGCGGTATTCTGAAGCTTTCTTT. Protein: CASSAPTGRYSEAFF.

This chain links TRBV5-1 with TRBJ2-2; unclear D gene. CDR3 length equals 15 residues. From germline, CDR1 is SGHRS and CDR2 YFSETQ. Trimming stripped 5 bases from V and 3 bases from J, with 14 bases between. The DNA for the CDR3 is TGCGCCAGCAGTCGTGGAGTTCCGGACACCGGGGAGCTGTTTTTT. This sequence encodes CASSRGVPDTGELFF.

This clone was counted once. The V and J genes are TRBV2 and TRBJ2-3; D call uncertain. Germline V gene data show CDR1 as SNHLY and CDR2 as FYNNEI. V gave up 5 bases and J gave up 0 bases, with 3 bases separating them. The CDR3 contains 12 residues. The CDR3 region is CASSTSTDTQYF. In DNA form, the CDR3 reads TGTGCCAGCAGTACTAGCACAGATACGCAGTATTTT.

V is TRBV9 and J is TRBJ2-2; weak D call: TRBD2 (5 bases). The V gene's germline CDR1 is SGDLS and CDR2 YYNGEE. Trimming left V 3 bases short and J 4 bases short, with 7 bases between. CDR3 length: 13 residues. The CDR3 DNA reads TGTGCCAGCAGCGAGGACTTCACCGGGGAGCTGTTTTTT. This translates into CASSEDFTGELFF.

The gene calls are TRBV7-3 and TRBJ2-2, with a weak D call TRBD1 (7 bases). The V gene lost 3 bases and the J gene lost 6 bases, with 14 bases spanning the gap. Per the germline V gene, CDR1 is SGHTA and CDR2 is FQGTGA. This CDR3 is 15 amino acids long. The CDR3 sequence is CASSLGGQTPGELFF. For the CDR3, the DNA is TGTGCCAGCAGCTTGGGGGGACAGACCCCCGGGGAGCTGTTTTTT.

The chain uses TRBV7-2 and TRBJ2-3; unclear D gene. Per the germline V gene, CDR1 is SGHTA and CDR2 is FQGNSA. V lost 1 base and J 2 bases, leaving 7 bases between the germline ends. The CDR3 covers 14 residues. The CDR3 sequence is CASSLVGPTDTQYF. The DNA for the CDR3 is TGTGCCAGCAGCTTAGTTGGCCCCACAGATACGCAGTATTTT.

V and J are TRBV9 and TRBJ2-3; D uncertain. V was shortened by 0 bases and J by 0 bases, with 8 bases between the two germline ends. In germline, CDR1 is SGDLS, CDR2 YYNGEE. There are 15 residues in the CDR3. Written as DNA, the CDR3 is TGTGCCAGCAGCGTAGCCAGACTGAGCACAGATACGCAGTATTTT. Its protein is CASSVARLSTDTQYF.

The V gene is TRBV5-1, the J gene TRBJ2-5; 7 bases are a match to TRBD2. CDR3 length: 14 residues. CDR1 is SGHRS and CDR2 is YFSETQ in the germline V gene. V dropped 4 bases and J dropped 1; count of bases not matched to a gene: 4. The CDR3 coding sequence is TGCGCCAGCAGCCCGAGCGGGGCCCAAGAGACCCAGTACTTC. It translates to CASSPSGAQETQYF.

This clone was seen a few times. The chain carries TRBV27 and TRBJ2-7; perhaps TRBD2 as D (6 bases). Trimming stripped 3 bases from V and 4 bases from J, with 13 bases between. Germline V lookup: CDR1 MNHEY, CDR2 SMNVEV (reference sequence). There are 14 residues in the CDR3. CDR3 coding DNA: TGTGCCAGCAGTTTCGGTGGGAGGCGGTACGAGCAGTACTTC. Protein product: CASSFGGRRYEQYF.